Shown below are 7 T cell receptor beta chains from a single sample sequenced in a study of control samples from healthy donors and cancer patients. Profiled with immunoSEQ multiplex PCR; TCRdb holds only in-frame clones, not every one. Of some 140,000 clones detected, approximately 86% appear once; the ten largest clones hold 8.7%. Sequenced: blood. The receptors here all came from a woman in her thirties in good health.

The rearrangement links TRBV6-4 to TRBJ1-1; D ambiguous. CDR3 length: 13 amino acids. V lost 0 bases and J lost 5, with 7 bases in between. Germline V gene sequence: CDR1 MRHNA, CDR2 SNTAGT. The CDR3 loop reads CASSDSEGTEAFF. The CDR3 nucleotides are TGTGCCAGCAGTGACTCAGAAGGGACTGAAGCTTTCTTT.

The chain recombines TRBV10-3 with TRBJ2-1; no reliable D call. Germline V gene lookup returns CDR1 ENHRY and CDR2 SYGVKD. The ends were cut back, 0 bases at V and 5 bases at J, with 2 bases in the middle. The CDR3 spans 12 residues. The CDR3 here is CAISESHNEQFF. CDR3 DNA: TGTGCCATCAGTGAGTCCCACAATGAGCAGTTCTTC.

The J gene is TRBJ1-1, the V gene TRBV11-1; D might be TRBD1 (6 bases). Germline-derived CDR1 and CDR2 are SGHAT and FQDESV (reference sequence). The CDR3 consists of 13 residues. V was shortened by 3 bases and J by 4 bases, with 9 bases between the two germline ends. CDR3 nucleotides: TGTGCCAGCAGCTTCAGGGGACCCACTGAAGCTTTCTTT. Translation gives CASSFRGPTEAFF.

The chain joins TRBV19 to TRBJ1-1, with TRBD1 matching over 7 bases. The CDR3 loop spans 15 amino acids. V gave up 3 bases and J gave up 0 bases; unmatched junction bases: 4. From germline, CDR1 is LNHDA and CDR2 SQIVND (reference sequence). The CDR3 nucleotides read TGTGCCAGTAGTATCAGCGGACAGGTGAACACTGAAGCTTTCTTT. Protein sequence: CASSISGQVNTEAFF.

J is TRBJ2-7 and V is TRBV7-2, with 7 bases fitting TRBD1. This CDR3 spans 13 amino acids. The germline CDR1 and CDR2 sequences are SGHTA and FQGNSA. V lost 4 bases, J lost 6 bases, and 6 bases stayed unmatched. Here the CDR3 reads CASSSRTGSEQYF. CDR3 sequence (DNA): TGTGCCAGCAGCTCTCGGACAGGTTCCGAGCAGTACTTC.

The rearrangement joins TRBV18 to TRBJ1-5; D is possibly TRBD1 (6 bases). V was pared by 3 bases and J by 0 bases, with 12 bases between. This CDR3 region has 16 residues. From germline, CDR1 is KGHSH and CDR2 LQKENI. CDR3 DNA sequence: TGTGCCAGCTCACCTGACAGGCATACTAGCAATCAGCCCCAGCATTTT. It is translated as CASSPDRHTSNQPQHF.

The V and J genes are TRBV15 and TRBJ2-3, with D maybe TRBD2 (5 bases). The V and J ends lost 11 bases and 2 bases respectively, with 17 bases between them. CDR3 size: 14 residues. Germline CDR1 reads LNHNV; CDR2 reads YYDKDF (reference sequence). The CDR3 DNA sequence: TGTGCCTCTAACGGAGGCGTCAACACAGATACGCAGTATTTT. The encoded protein is CASNGGVNTDTQYF.